The rows below give T cell receptor beta chains drawn from one sample of a study of blood T cell repertoires in COVID-19. Data came from immunoSEQ multiplex PCR; TCRdb stores just in-frame clones and leaves some out. The sample has some 120,000 clones, around 90% seen once. Material for sequencing was peripheral blood. The receptor source for this set is a man aged 55 to 70 with COVID-19, enrolled during active disease. Each CDR3 is given with its conserved first and last residue. The D gene is left open where the match is weak. Clone size is not always given. Where it is, it says once, few, many or a class for expanded clones.

d_call: TRBD1; v_call: TRBV4-3; j_call: TRBJ2-7; clone_size: -; cdr3_aa: CASSLPGDREGEQYF; cdr3_nt: TGCGCCAGCAGCCTCCCTGGGGACAGGGAGGGCGAGCAGTACTTC
d_call: TRBD1; v_call: TRBV11-2; j_call: TRBJ1-4; clone_size: -; cdr3_aa: CASSLAGTGNEKLFF; cdr3_nt: TGTGCCAGCAGCTTAGCGGGGACAGGGAATGAAAAACTGTTTTTT
d_call: -; v_call: TRBV7-8; j_call: TRBJ2-3; clone_size: once; cdr3_aa: CASSLTGFDTQYF; cdr3_nt: TGTGCCAGCAGCCTAACAGGTTTTGATACGCAGTATTTT
d_call: -; v_call: TRBV6-5; j_call: TRBJ1-1; clone_size: -; cdr3_aa: CASRWTAQNTEAFF; cdr3_nt: TGTGCCAGCAGATGGACAGCCCAGAACACTGAAGCTTTCTTT
d_call: TRBD1; v_call: TRBV18; j_call: TRBJ1-4; clone_size: once; cdr3_aa: CASSPDRDNKEKLFF; cdr3_nt: TGTGCCAGCTCGCCCGACAGGGATAATAAAGAAAAACTGTTTTTT
d_call: TRBD1; v_call: TRBV6-5; j_call: TRBJ1-2; clone_size: few; cdr3_aa: CASSYSRTGWNGYTF; cdr3_nt: TGTGCCAGCAGTTACTCTAGGACAGGGTGGAATGGCTACACCTTC
d_call: TRBD1; v_call: TRBV6-5; j_call: TRBJ2-2; clone_size: -; cdr3_aa: CASSYGTGETGELFF; cdr3_nt: TGTGCCAGCAGTTACGGGACAGGCGAAACCGGGGAGCTGTTTTTT
d_call: -; v_call: TRBV19; j_call: TRBJ1-3; clone_size: -; cdr3_aa: CASSPYRFSGNTIYF; cdr3_nt: TGTGCCAGTAGTCCGTACAGGTTCTCTGGAAACACCATATATTTT
d_call: TRBD1; v_call: TRBV6-6; j_call: TRBJ2-2; clone_size: -; cdr3_aa: CASSLGEGAPNTGELFF; cdr3_nt: TGTGCCAGCAGTCTTGGAGAGGGGGCGCCGAACACCGGGGAGCTGTTTTTT
d_call: -; v_call: TRBV28; j_call: TRBJ1-2; clone_size: -; cdr3_aa: CASWHVGYTF; cdr3_nt: TGTGCCAGCTGGCATGTGGGCTACACCTTC
d_call: -; v_call: TRBV6-1; j_call: TRBJ1-1; clone_size: -; cdr3_aa: CASSELEGTEAFF; cdr3_nt: TGTGCCAGCAGTGAACTAGAGGGCACTGAAGCTTTCTTT
d_call: -; v_call: TRBV30; j_call: TRBJ2-2; clone_size: -; cdr3_aa: CAWTGEGGGELFF; cdr3_nt: TGTGCCTGGACAGGGGAGGGCGGCGGGGAGCTGTTTTTT
d_call: -; v_call: TRBV7-7; j_call: TRBJ1-1; clone_size: -; cdr3_aa: CASSSQLNTEAFF; cdr3_nt: TGTGCTAGCAGCTCCCAACTAAACACTGAAGCTTTCTTT
d_call: -; v_call: TRBV28; j_call: TRBJ2-4; clone_size: -; cdr3_aa: CASTLQNSKNIQYF; cdr3_nt: TGTGCCAGCACCCTCCAGAACAGCAAAAACATTCAGTACTTC
d_call: TRBD1; v_call: TRBV10-2; j_call: TRBJ2-5; clone_size: -; cdr3_aa: CASSDPGTGQETQYF; cdr3_nt: TGCGCCAGCAGTGACCCCGGGACAGGGCAAGAGACCCAGTACTTC
d_call: -; v_call: TRBV5-1; j_call: TRBJ2-7; clone_size: -; cdr3_aa: CASISGSSSYEQYF; cdr3_nt: TGCGCCAGCATATCGGGGTCCAGCTCCTACGAGCAGTACTTC
d_call: TRBD2; v_call: TRBV19; j_call: TRBJ2-2; clone_size: few; cdr3_aa: CASSSRTSGRGNTGELFF; cdr3_nt: TGTGCCAGTAGTTCCCGGACTAGCGGGAGGGGGAACACCGGGGAGCTGTTTTTT
d_call: -; v_call: TRBV18; j_call: TRBJ2-3; clone_size: -; cdr3_aa: CASSLDRSTDTQYF; cdr3_nt: TGTGCCAGCTCACTCGACAGGAGCACAGATACGCAGTATTTT
d_call: TRBD2; v_call: TRBV6-4; j_call: TRBJ2-5; clone_size: -; cdr3_aa: CASSPGSSGREETQYF; cdr3_nt: TGTGCCAGCAGCCCCGGTTCTAGCGGGAGGGAGGAGACCCAGTACTTC
d_call: TRBD1; v_call: TRBV5-4; j_call: TRBJ2-7; clone_size: -; cdr3_aa: CASSPADRVYEQYF; cdr3_nt: TGTGCCAGCAGCCCCGCCGACAGGGTCTACGAGCAGTACTTC
d_call: -; v_call: TRBV2; j_call: TRBJ2-7; clone_size: few; cdr3_aa: CASSRDLSYEQYF; cdr3_nt: TGTGCCAGCAGCAGGGATTTGTCCTACGAGCAGTACTTC
d_call: -; v_call: TRBV3-1/TRBV3-2; j_call: TRBJ2-5; clone_size: once; cdr3_aa: CASSQESGPETQYF; cdr3_nt: TGTGCCAGCAGCCAAGAATCAGGGCCAGAGACCCAGTACTTC
d_call: -; v_call: TRBV18; j_call: TRBJ1-2; clone_size: -; cdr3_aa: CASSGAGYGYTF; cdr3_nt: TGTGCCAGCTCGGGGGCGGGCTATGGCTACACCTTC
d_call: TRBD2; v_call: TRBV15; j_call: TRBJ2-1; clone_size: -; cdr3_aa: CATSRDSGRIYEQFF; cdr3_nt: TGTGCCACCAGCAGAGACAGCGGGAGGATTTATGAGCAGTTCTTC
d_call: -; v_call: TRBV25-1; j_call: TRBJ2-7; clone_size: few; cdr3_aa: CASTALGGTGQYF; cdr3_nt: TGTGCCAGCACCGCATTAGGGGGTACCGGGCAGTACTTC
d_call: TRBD1; v_call: TRBV5-4; j_call: TRBJ2-7; clone_size: -; cdr3_aa: CASSIDRGSDEQYF; cdr3_nt: TGTGCCAGCAGCATTGACAGGGGGAGCGACGAGCAGTACTTC
d_call: TRBD1; v_call: TRBV19; j_call: TRBJ2-3; clone_size: -; cdr3_aa: CASSDVPGQGEDTQYF; cdr3_nt: TGTGCCAGTAGTGACGTTCCGGGACAGGGGGAAGATACGCAGTATTTT
d_call: -; v_call: TRBV5-1; j_call: TRBJ2-1; clone_size: few; cdr3_aa: CASSLGGGFNEQFF; cdr3_nt: TGCGCCAGCAGCTTGGGGGGCGGCTTCAATGAGCAGTTCTTC
d_call: TRBD1; v_call: TRBV7-2; j_call: TRBJ1-3; clone_size: -; cdr3_aa: CASSLGRGREGNTIYF; cdr3_nt: TGTGCCAGCAGCTTAGGCAGGGGGCGCGAGGGGAACACCATATATTTT
d_call: TRBD1; v_call: TRBV6-4; j_call: TRBJ2-3; clone_size: few; cdr3_aa: CASSDQGATDTQYF; cdr3_nt: TGTGCCAGCAGTGACCAGGGGGCAACAGATACGCAGTATTTT
d_call: TRBD1; v_call: TRBV19; j_call: TRBJ1-5; clone_size: -; cdr3_aa: CASSIVETGASNQPQHF; cdr3_nt: TGTGCCAGTAGTATAGTCGAGACAGGGGCTAGCAATCAGCCCCAGCATTTT
d_call: TRBD1; v_call: TRBV5-1; j_call: TRBJ1-5; clone_size: -; cdr3_aa: CASSMGQGNQPQHF; cdr3_nt: TGCGCCAGCAGCATGGGACAGGGTAATCAGCCCCAGCATTTT
d_call: TRBD1; v_call: TRBV5-4; j_call: TRBJ2-7; clone_size: -; cdr3_aa: CASSLDRVLREQYF; cdr3_nt: TGTGCCAGCAGCCTGGACAGGGTACTCCGGGAGCAGTACTTC
d_call: TRBD1; v_call: TRBV27; j_call: TRBJ1-2; clone_size: -; cdr3_aa: CASSLSAGGQGYGYTF; cdr3_nt: TGTGCCAGCAGTTTATCGGCGGGGGGACAGGGATATGGCTACACCTTC
d_call: TRBD2; v_call: TRBV18; j_call: TRBJ2-1; clone_size: few; cdr3_aa: CASSLQTSGSGNEQFF; cdr3_nt: TGTGCCAGCTCACTCCAGACTAGCGGGAGTGGGAATGAGCAGTTCTTC
d_call: -; v_call: TRBV5-6; j_call: TRBJ2-7; clone_size: -; cdr3_aa: CASSLGGDEQYF; cdr3_nt: TGTGCCAGCAGCTTGGGAGGAGACGAGCAGTACTTC
d_call: -; v_call: TRBV9; j_call: TRBJ1-6; clone_size: -; cdr3_aa: CASSVATGSSPLHF; cdr3_nt: TGTGCCAGCAGCGTAGCGACAGGTTCCTCACCCCTCCACTTT
d_call: TRBD2; v_call: TRBV4-1; j_call: TRBJ2-1; clone_size: -; cdr3_aa: CASSKGEREWNEQFF; cdr3_nt: TGCGCCAGCAGCAAAGGGGAGCGGGAGTGGAATGAGCAGTTCTTC
d_call: TRBD2; v_call: TRBV7-7; j_call: TRBJ2-2; clone_size: -; cdr3_aa: CASSPLAANTGELFF; cdr3_nt: TGTGCTAGCAGCCCACTAGCGGCGAACACCGGGGAGCTGTTTTTT
d_call: -; v_call: TRBV7-9; j_call: TRBJ2-7; clone_size: -; cdr3_aa: CASSLDAGNEQYF; cdr3_nt: TGTGCCAGCAGCTTAGACGCGGGAAACGAGCAGTACTTC
d_call: -; v_call: TRBV9; j_call: TRBJ2-7; clone_size: -; cdr3_aa: CASSVAYRGGEQYF; cdr3_nt: TGTGCCAGCAGCGTAGCATACAGGGGAGGCGAGCAGTACTTC
d_call: TRBD1; v_call: TRBV7-2; j_call: TRBJ2-7; clone_size: -; cdr3_aa: CASSFTGGPYEQYF; cdr3_nt: TGTGCCAGCAGCTTCACAGGGGGGCCCTACGAGCAGTACTTC
d_call: TRBD1; v_call: TRBV5-1; j_call: TRBJ1-4; clone_size: -; cdr3_aa: CASSSGTGENEKLFF; cdr3_nt: TGCGCCAGCAGCTCCGGGACAGGGGAGAATGAAAAACTGTTTTTT
d_call: TRBD2; v_call: TRBV9; j_call: TRBJ2-1; clone_size: -; cdr3_aa: CASSGRGSYNEQFF; cdr3_nt: TGTGCCAGCAGTGGGAGGGGCTCCTACAATGAGCAGTTCTTC
d_call: -; v_call: TRBV11-1; j_call: TRBJ1-5; clone_size: -; cdr3_aa: CASSPGDNQPQHF; cdr3_nt: TGTGCCAGCAGCCCGGGGGACAATCAGCCCCAGCATTTT
d_call: TRBD2; v_call: TRBV7-3; j_call: TRBJ2-1; clone_size: -; cdr3_aa: CASSPSGRGNEQFF; cdr3_nt: TGTGCCAGCAGCCCTAGCGGGAGGGGCAATGAGCAGTTCTTC
d_call: -; v_call: TRBV13; j_call: TRBJ2-1; clone_size: -; cdr3_aa: CASSRRAIYYNEQFF; cdr3_nt: TGTGCCAGCAGCCGGAGGGCCATTTACTACAATGAGCAGTTCTTC
d_call: -; v_call: TRBV19; j_call: TRBJ1-2; clone_size: once; cdr3_aa: CASTKRGSQGWHGYTF; cdr3_nt: TGTGCCAGTACCAAAAGGGGCTCCCAGGGGTGGCATGGCTACACCTTC